This section outlines one TCR beta chain sequence together with its context. The sample is drawn from a study of T cell responses to AZD1222 COVID-19 vaccine. With 7 bases removed from V and 8 bases from J, the gap between germline ends came to 12 bases. This CDR3 has 12 amino acids. Profiling relied on immunoSEQ multiplex PCR, and the TCRdb table lists in-frame clones only, not all of them. The data show 100,000 to 150,000 clones, 88% seen once. The J gene is TRBJ2-1, the V gene TRBV12-3 or TRBV12-4; a possible D gene is TRBD1 (6 bases). The sample here was peripheral blood, taken on day 0 of AZD1222 vaccination. This receptor was taken from an adult in good health. The CDR3 loop is CASTRGLDEQFF. Written as DNA, the CDR3 is TGTGCCAGCACCAGGGGTTTGGATGAGCAGTTCTTC.